Below are 10 T cell receptor beta chains sequenced from a single sample in a study of blood T cell repertoires in COVID-19. TCRdb's table, derived via immunoSEQ multiplex PCR, lists solely in-frame clones and lacks some. The sample lists roughly 330,000 clones, 83% occurring once. Sequencing was carried out using peripheral blood. These receptors originate from a woman in her forties or fifties with acute or convalescent COVID-19.

A single count supports this clone. The rearrangement uses TRBV2 and TRBJ2-7; D is unresolved. V was trimmed by 6 bases and J by 6 bases, leaving 18 bases between them. The CDR3 has 14 residues. CDR1 and CDR2 from the germline V gene are SNHLY and FYNNEI. CDR3 DNA: TGTGCCAGCAGCGCCACCGAGAGTACGATCGAGCAGTACGTC. Protein product: CASSATESTIEQYV.

This clone was found once. The chain recombines TRBV10-3 with TRBJ2-3; 7 bases fit TRBD1. Germline lookup yields CDR1 ENHRY and CDR2 SYGVKD. The CDR3 has 14 amino acids. V was pared by 6 bases and J by 5 bases, with 8 bases of the junction left unmatched. The CDR3 DNA follows: TGTGCCATCAGCCTAGGGGGCGCGGAAGATACGCAGTATTTT. This encodes CAISLGGAEDTQYF.

The rearrangement joins TRBV6-6 to TRBJ1-5, with D tentatively TRBD1 (5 bases). Looked up from germline, CDR1 is MNHNY and CDR2 is SVGAGI (reference sequence). The CDR3 loop spans 13 amino acids. Trimming took off 6 bases at V and 5 bases at J, with 11 bases between the two ends. The CDR3 loop is CASRGGDDQPQHF. The DNA for the CDR3 is TGTGCCAGCAGAGGAGGGGACGATCAGCCCCAGCATTTT.

The chain combines TRBV5-1 with TRBJ2-3; the D gene is possibly TRBD1 (7 bases). This CDR3 has 13 residues. Germline lookup yields CDR1 SGHRS and CDR2 YFSETQ. Trimming removed 3 bases at V and 5 bases at J, with 10 bases between. CDR3 residues: CASSSQGGDTQYF. For the CDR3, the DNA is TGCGCCAGCAGCTCGCAGGGGGGAGATACGCAGTATTTT.

This chain links TRBV30 with TRBJ2-1, with TRBD2 matching 8 bases. The CDR3 has 20 amino acids. Germline values: CDR1 GTSNPN, CDR2 SVGIG (reference sequence). The V and J ends lost 0 bases and 5 bases, in that order; junction bases with no gene match: 21. The CDR3 is CAWSVLGMLTVRTSNNEQFF. DNA for the CDR3: TGTGCCTGGAGTGTACTAGGGATGCTGACCGTCCGGACTAGCAACAATGAGCAGTTCTTC.

V and J are TRBV7-9 and TRBJ2-6; no firm D call. CDR1 SEHNR and CDR2 FQNEAQ come from the germline V gene (reference sequence). This CDR3 spans 15 amino acids. V dropped 1 base and J dropped 2 bases, with 6 bases sitting between them. CDR3 amino acids: CASSLGIAGANVLTF. The CDR3 DNA follows: TGTGCCAGCAGCTTAGGCATAGCTGGGGCCAACGTCCTGACTTTC.

The chain is built from TRBV5-8 and TRBJ2-5; TRBD1 matches at 8 bases. The length of the CDR3 is 15 residues. Germline V CDR1 and CDR2: SGHTS, YDEGEE. V shed 4 bases, J shed 4 bases, and the junction held 9 bases outside the gene matches. CDR3 loop: CASSPGTGSGETQYF. Here the CDR3 DNA reads TGTGCCAGCAGCCCCGGGACAGGCAGTGGAGAGACCCAGTACTTC.

The chain carries TRBV15 and TRBJ2-7, with D possibly TRBD1 on 6 matching bases. CDR1 is LNHNV, CDR2 YYDKDF, per germline (reference sequence). Trimming pared 0 bases from V and 0 bases from J, leaving 15 bases between. The CDR3 has 17 residues. For the CDR3, the DNA is TGTGCCACCAGCAGAGATTTTTTGGGGGCCAGCTCCTACGAGCAGTACGTC. Protein sequence: CATSRDFLGASSYEQYV.

The chain joins TRBV10-3 to TRBJ2-7, with a tentative D call TRBD1 (5 bases). Trimming took 2 bases from V and 7 from J, leaving 15 bases between them. The CDR3 totals 14 residues. The V gene's germline CDR1 is ENHRY and CDR2 SYGVKD. DNA of the CDR3: TGTGCCATCAGTGAGAGCACAGGTCGGCATGAGCAGTACTTC. This sequence encodes CAISESTGRHEQYF.

V is TRBV14 and J is TRBJ2-1; 10 bases agree with TRBD2. Trimming removed 3 bases from V and 5 bases from J; junction bases left unmatched: 4. CDR3 length: 15 amino acids. The germline CDR1 and CDR2 sequences are SGHDN and FVKESK. CDR3 DNA sequence: TGTGCCAGCAGCCAGCCGGGACTAGCGAACAATGAGCAGTTCTTC. It encodes CASSQPGLANNEQFF.